This T cell receptor beta chain was recorded in a study of response to subunit inactivated influenza vaccine. Study results and caveats: Few new T cells, the authors suggested, are recruited by each seasonal influenza vaccination.

Each CDR3 protein is one row after TCRdb ran MiXCR on the RT-PCR reads. The sample contains 600,000 to 850,000 distinct CDR3 sequences, 13% to 15% of which appear only once. This clonotype has ten or more counts. Its antigen is as yet unknown. Trimming removed 3 bases from V and 4 bases from J, with 12 bases in between. This CDR3 has 14 amino acids. CDR1 and CDR2 (germline): SEHNR, FQNEAQ (reference sequence). J is TRBJ1-2 and V is TRBV7-9; D ambiguous. This specimen was PBMCs from blood, taken around 14 days before vaccination. This TCR was recovered from a man aged 45 to 65 who received an inactivated influenza vaccine. In DNA form, the CDR3 reads TGTGCCAGCAGCTTGGATTCGGGCCTCTATGGCTACACCTTC. Translating it yields CASSLDSGLYGYTF.